Here is one TCR beta chain with its context. As yet, its antigen is unknown. The germline V gene has CDR1 SGHTA and CDR2 FQGTGA. The CDR3 totals 12 residues. Trimming shortened V by 5 bases and J by 5 bases, and 7 bases separated the two germline ends. Next came a second PCR, run for about 7 to 12 cycles, which used a sample-barcoded 5' primer along with a J-beta primer mix. Researchers report that a template-switch adaptor with 12 random nucleotides tagged each cDNA molecule. TCRdb reprocessed the 5' RACE reads with MiXCR, giving one entry per CDR3 protein. The data show around 1,500,000 distinct CDR3 sequences, about 30% seen once. This specimen comes from a study of blood T cells in healthy people across ages. General observations from the study: The study regarded diversity estimates from one million T cells as underestimates.

The sequencing input was blood. This chain connects TRBV7-3 to TRBJ2-1; D gene uncertain. The origin of this receptor is a woman aged 25 to 39 in good health. CDR3 bases: TGTGCCAGCAGCATAGGGAACAATGAGCAGTTCTTC. Protein sequence: CASSIGNNEQFF.